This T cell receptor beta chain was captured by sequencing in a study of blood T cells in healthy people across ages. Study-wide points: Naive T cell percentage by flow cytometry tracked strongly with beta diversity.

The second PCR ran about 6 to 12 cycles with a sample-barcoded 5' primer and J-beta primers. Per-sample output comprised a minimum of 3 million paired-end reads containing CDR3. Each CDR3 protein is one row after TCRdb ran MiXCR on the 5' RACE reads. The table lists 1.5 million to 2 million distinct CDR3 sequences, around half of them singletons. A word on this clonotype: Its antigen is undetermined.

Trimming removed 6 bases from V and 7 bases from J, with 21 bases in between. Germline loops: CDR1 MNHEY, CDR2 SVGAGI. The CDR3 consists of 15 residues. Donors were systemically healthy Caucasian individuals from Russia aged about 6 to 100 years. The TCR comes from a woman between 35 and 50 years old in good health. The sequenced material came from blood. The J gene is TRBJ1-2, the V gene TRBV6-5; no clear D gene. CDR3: CASSKPGLQKAGYTF. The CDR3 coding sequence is TGTGCCAGCAGCAAACCGGGATTGCAAAAGGCTGGCTACACCTTC.